This T cell receptor beta chain was sequenced during a study of beta chain features in type 1 diabetes. This clone was seen more than once but under ten times. Its antigen remains unidentified. General observations from the study: Whether HLA type influences TCRB rearrangement remained unresolved here. Significant though moderate, a shortening of TCRB CDR3s appeared in all four CD4+ subsets of Type 1 diabetes patients. The naive, central memory and Treg TCRB repertoires of patients appeared to be more similar to one another than those of healthy donors.

V lost 4 bases to trimming and J lost 5 bases, with 8 bases between them. The CDR3 covers 13 residues. Germline CDR1 KGHSH, CDR2 LQKENI. Isolated RNA was reverse transcribed in full, so expressed TCRB transcripts were sequenced. Assay used: immunoSEQ multiplex PCR; TCRdb lists only in-frame clones, some missing. Of 200,000 to 300,000 clones listed, under 13% were seen once; the top ten hold around 0.015%. Donors underwent one heparinised blood draw, 100 to 150 mL on average. V is TRBV18 and J is TRBJ1-4; D unresolved. This clonotype was obtained from a man aged 30 to 45 with type 1 diabetes. The specimen was naive CD4+ T cells from blood. CDR3 in amino acids: CASSRGENEKLFF. The CDR3 region has the DNA TGTGCCAGCTCACGGGGAGAAAATGAAAAACTGTTTTTT.